Given below is one T cell receptor beta chain in context. Its antigen remains unknown. The source of the sample is a study of T cells in Graves' hyperthyroidism and ophthalmopathy. Notes on the study in general: For ophthalmopathy, model prediction preceded onset by a median roughly 5.9 months. Through a model of 13 V-J features, ophthalmopathy was separated from stable hyperthyroidism.

From RNA transcripts, TCR beta CDR3 regions were amplified. The HTBI primer set drove a first-round RT-PCR of the TCR CDR3. TCRdb fed the multiplex PCR reads into MiXCR, producing one record per CDR3 protein. Here the sample spans around 520,000 distinct CDR3 sequences, 13% to 15% being singletons. The source is a woman between 18 and 29 years old with Graves' hyperthyroidism. Sequencing was performed on blood.

The CDR3 sequence: CASSQESQRTKNIQYF. CDR3 nucleotide sequence: TGTGCCAGCAGCCAAGAATCTCAGCGAACCAAAAACATTCAGTACTTC. This chain connects TRBV7-2 to TRBJ2-4; D unresolved. Trimming took off 5 bases at V and 2 bases at J, with 16 bases between the two ends. This CDR3 is built from 16 residues. CDR1 is SGHTA, CDR2 FQGNSA, per germline.